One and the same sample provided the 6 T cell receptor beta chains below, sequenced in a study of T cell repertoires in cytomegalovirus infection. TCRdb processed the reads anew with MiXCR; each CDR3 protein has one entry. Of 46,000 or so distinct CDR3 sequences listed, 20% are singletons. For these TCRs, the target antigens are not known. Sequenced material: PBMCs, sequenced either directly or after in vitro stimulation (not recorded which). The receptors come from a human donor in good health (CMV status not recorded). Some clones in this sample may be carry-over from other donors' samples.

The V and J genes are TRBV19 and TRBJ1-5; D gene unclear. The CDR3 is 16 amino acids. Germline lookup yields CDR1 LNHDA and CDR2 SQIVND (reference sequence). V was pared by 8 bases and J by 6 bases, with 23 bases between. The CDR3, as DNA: TGTGCCAGTCGACTTAACGACCGATCGCCACTTCAGCCCCAGCATTTT. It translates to CASRLNDRSPLQPQHF.

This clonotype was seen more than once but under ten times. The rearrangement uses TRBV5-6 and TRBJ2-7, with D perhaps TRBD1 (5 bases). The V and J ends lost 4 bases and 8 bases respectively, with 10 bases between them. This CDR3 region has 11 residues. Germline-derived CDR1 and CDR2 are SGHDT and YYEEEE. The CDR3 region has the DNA TGTGCCAGCAGCACCACAGGCCAGCAGTACTTC. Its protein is CASSTTGQQYF.

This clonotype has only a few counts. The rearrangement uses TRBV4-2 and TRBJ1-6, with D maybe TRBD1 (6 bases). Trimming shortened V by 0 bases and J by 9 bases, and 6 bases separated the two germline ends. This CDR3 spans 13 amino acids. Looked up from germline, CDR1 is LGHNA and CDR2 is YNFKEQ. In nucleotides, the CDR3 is TGTGCCAGCAGCCAAGAAGGGGGTTCACCCCTCCACTTT. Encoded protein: CASSQEGGSPLHF.

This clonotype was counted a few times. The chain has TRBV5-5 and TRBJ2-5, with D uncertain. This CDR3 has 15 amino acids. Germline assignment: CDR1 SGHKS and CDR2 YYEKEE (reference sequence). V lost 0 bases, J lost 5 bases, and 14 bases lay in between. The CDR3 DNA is TGTGCCAGCAGCTTGGACCCCATCCAAAGGGAGACCCAGTACTTC. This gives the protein CASSLDPIQRETQYF.

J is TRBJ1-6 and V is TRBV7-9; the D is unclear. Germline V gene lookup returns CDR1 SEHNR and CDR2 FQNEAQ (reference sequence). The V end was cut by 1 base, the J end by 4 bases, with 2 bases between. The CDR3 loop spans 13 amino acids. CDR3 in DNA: TGTGCCAGCAGCTTAGGATATAATTCACCCCTCCACTTT. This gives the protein CASSLGYNSPLHF.

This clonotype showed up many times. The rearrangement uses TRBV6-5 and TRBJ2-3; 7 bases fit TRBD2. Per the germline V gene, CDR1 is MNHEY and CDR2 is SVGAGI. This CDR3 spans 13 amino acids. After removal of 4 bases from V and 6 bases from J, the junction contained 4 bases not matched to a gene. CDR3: CASSLSGGDTQYF. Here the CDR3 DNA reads TGTGCCAGCAGTTTGTCCGGGGGGGATACGCAGTATTTT.